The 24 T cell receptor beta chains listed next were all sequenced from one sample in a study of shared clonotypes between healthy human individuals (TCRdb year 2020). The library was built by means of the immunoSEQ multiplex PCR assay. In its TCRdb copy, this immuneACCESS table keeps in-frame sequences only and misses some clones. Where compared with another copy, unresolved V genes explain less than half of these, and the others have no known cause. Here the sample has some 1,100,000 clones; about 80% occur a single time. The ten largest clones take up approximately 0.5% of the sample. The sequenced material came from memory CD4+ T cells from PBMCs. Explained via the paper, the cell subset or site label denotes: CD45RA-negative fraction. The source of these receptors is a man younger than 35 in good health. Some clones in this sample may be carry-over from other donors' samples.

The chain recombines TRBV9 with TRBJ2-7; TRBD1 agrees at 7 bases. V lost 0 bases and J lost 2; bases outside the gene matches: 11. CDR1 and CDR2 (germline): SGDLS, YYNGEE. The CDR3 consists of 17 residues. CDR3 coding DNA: TGTGCCAGCAGCGTAGGAGGGGGCGCAGGAATTGCCTACGAGCAGTACTTC. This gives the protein CASSVGGGAGIAYEQYF.

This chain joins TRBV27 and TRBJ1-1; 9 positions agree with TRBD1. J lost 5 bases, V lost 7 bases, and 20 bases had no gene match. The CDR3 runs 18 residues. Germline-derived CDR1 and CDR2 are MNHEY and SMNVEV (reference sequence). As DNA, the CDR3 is TGTGCCAGCAAAAGAGATCCGGTCGGGACAGGGTGGGATACTGAAGCTTTCTTT. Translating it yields CASKRDPVGTGWDTEAFF.

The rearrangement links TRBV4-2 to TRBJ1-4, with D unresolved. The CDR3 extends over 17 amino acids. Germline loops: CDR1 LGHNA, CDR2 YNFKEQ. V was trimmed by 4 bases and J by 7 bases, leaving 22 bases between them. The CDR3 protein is CASSPRVAREGSEKLFF. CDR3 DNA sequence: TGTGCCAGCAGCCCCCGGGTGGCAAGAGAGGGATCTGAAAAACTGTTTTTT.

The CDR3 region is CASSLNSGRADTQYF. The CDR3 DNA sequence: TGTGCCAGCAGCTTAAATAGCGGGAGGGCAGATACGCAGTATTTT. The chain joins TRBV7-2 to TRBJ2-3; 11 bases agree with TRBD2. After removal of 2 bases from V and 4 bases from J, the junction contained 2 bases not matched to a gene. CDR3 length equals 15 residues. The germline V gene has CDR1 SGHTA and CDR2 FQGNSA.

Here the CDR3 reads CASRVGARNIQYF. Written as DNA, the CDR3 is TGTGCCAGCAGAGTGGGAGCTAGAAACATTCAGTACTTC. This chain uses TRBV28 with TRBJ2-4, with D perhaps matching TRBD2 (5 bases). V was pared by 6 bases and J by 6 bases, with 12 bases between. The CDR3 loop spans 13 amino acids. Per the germline V gene, CDR1 is MDHEN and CDR2 is SYDVKM.

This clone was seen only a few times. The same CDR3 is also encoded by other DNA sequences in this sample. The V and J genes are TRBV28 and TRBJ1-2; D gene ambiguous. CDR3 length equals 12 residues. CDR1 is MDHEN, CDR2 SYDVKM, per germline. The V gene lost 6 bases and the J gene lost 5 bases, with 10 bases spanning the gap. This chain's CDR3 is CASSRTSYGYTF. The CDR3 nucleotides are TGTGCCAGCAGCCGAACCAGTTATGGCTACACCTTC.

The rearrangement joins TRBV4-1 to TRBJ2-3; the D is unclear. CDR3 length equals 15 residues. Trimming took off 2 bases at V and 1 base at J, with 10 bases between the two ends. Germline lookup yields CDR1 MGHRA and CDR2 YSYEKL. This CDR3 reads CASSQLLFGTDTQYF. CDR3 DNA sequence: TGCGCCAGCAGCCAACTCCTTTTCGGCACAGATACGCAGTATTTT.

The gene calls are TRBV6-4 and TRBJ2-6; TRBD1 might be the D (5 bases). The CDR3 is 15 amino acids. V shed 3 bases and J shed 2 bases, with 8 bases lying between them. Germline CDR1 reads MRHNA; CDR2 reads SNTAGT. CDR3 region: CASSEQGAGANVLTF. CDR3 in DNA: TGTGCCAGCAGTGAGCAGGGCGCTGGGGCCAACGTCCTGACTTTC.

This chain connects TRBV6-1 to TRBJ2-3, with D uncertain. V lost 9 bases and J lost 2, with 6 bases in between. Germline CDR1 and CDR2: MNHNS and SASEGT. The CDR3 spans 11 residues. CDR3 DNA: TGTGCCAGTAAAATCACAGATACGCAGTATTTT. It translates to CASKITDTQYF.

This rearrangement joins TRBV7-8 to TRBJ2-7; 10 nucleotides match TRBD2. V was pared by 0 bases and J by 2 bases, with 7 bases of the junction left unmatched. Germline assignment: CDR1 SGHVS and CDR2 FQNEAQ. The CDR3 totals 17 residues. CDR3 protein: CASSLASSGSRAYEQYF. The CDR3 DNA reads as TGTGCCAGCAGCTTAGCTTCTAGCGGGAGTAGGGCCTACGAGCAGTACTTC.

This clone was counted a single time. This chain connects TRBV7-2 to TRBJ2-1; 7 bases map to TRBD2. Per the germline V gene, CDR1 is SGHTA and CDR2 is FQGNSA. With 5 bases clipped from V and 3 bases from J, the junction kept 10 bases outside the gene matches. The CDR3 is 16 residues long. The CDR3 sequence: CASSLDPSGSYNEQFF. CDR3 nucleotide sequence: TGTGCCAGCAGCCTTGACCCTAGCGGCAGCTACAATGAGCAGTTCTTC.

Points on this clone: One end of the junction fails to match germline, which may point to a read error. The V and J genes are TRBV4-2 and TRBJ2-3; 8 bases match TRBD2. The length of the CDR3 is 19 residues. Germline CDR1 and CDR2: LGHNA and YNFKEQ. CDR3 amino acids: CASSQAGGSSRGGTDTQYF. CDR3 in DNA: TGTGCCAGCAGCCAAGCGGGGGGGTCAAGCAGGGGCGGCACGGATACGCAGTATTTT.

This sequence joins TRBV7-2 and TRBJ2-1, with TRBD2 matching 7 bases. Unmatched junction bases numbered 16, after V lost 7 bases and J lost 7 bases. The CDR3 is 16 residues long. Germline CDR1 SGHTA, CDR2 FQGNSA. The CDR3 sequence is CASNLLGRAMRNEQFF. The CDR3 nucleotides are TGTGCCAGCAACCTCCTTGGGAGGGCCATGAGGAATGAGCAGTTCTTC.

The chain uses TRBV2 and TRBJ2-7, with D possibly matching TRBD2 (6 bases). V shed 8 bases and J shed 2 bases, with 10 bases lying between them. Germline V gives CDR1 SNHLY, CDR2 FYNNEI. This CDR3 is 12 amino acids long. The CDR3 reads CASGWGAYEQYF. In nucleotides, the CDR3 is TGTGCCAGCGGGTGGGGGGCCTACGAGCAGTACTTC.

In DNA, the CDR3 is TGTGCCAGCAACCGACTAGCGGGAGTCCACGAGCAGTACTTC. Translated: CASNRLAGVHEQYF. The chain carries TRBV27 and TRBJ2-7, with 12 bases lining up with TRBD2. The V gene end was trimmed by 7 bases and the J gene end by 5 bases; junction bases not matched to a gene: 6. This CDR3 is built from 14 residues. Germline CDR1 and CDR2: MNHEY and SMNVEV (reference sequence).

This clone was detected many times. CDR3 in amino acids: CASSEGAGGAGTEAFF. CDR3 sequence (DNA): TGTGCCAGCAGCGAAGGGGCAGGGGGCGCGGGCACTGAAGCTTTCTTT. The V gene is TRBV9, the J gene TRBJ1-1; 8 nucleotides align to TRBD1. Germline V gene lookup returns CDR1 SGDLS and CDR2 YYNGEE. The CDR3 consists of 16 residues. The J segment lost 4 bases and the V segment lost 3 bases, leaving 11 bases of the junction unmatched.

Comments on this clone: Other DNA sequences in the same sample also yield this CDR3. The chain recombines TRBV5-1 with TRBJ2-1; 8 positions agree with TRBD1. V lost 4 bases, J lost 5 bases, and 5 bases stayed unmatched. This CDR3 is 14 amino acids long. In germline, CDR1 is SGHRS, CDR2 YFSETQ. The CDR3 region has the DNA TGCGCCAGCAGCCCTCGGACAGGGAACAATGAGCAGTTCTTC. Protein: CASSPRTGNNEQFF.

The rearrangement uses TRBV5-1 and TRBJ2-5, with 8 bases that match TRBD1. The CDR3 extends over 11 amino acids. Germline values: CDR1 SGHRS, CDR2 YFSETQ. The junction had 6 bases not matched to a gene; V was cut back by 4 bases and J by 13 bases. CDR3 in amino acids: CASSADRGRYF. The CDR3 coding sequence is TGCGCCAGCAGCGCTGACAGGGGACGGTACTTC.

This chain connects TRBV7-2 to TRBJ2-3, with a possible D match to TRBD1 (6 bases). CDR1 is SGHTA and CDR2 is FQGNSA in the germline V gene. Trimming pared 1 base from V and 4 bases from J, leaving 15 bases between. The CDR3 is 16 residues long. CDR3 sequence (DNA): TGTGCCAGCAGCTTAGTTCAGGGGTCAGTTGCAGATACGCAGTATTTT. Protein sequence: CASSLVQGSVADTQYF.

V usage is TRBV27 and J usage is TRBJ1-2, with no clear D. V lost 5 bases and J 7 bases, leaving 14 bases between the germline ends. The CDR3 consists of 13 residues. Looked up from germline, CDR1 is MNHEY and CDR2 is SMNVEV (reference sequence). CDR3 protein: CASSREIGSGYTF. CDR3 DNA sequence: TGTGCCAGCAGTCGGGAAATCGGATCTGGCTACACCTTC.

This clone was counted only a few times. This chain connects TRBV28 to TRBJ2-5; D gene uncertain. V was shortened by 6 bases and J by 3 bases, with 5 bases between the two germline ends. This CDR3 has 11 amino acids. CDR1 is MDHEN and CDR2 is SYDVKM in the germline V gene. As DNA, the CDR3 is TGTGCCAGCAGGGCGGAAGAGACCCAGTACTTC. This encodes CASRAEETQYF.

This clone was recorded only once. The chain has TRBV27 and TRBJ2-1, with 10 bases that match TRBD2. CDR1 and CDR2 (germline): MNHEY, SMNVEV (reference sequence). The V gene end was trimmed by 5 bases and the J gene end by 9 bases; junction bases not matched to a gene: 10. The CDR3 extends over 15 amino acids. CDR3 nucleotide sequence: TGTGCCAGCAGTGCCCTAGCGGGAGTTGGTAGTGAGCAGTTCTTC. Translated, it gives CASSALAGVGSEQFF.

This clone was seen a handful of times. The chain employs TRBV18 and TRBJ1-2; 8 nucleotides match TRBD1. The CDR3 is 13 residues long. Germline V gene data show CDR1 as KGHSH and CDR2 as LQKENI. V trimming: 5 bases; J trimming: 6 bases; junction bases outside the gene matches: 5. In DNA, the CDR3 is TGTGCCAGCTCAATATCGACAGGGGATGGCTACACCTTC. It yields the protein CASSISTGDGYTF. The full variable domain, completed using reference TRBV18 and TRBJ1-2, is NAGVMQNPRHLVRRRGQEARLRCSPMKGHSHVYWYRQLPEEGLKFMVYLQKENIIDESGMPKERFSAEFPKEGPSILRIQQVVRGDSAAYFCASSISTGDGYTFGSGTRLTVV.

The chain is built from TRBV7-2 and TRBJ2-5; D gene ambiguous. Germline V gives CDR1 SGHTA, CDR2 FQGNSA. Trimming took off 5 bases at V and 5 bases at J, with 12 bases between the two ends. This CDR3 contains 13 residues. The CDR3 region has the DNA TGTGCCAGCAGCCCACTTTCCGCCGAGACCCAGTACTTC. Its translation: CASSPLSAETQYF.